The clone carrying this TCR beta chain appeared a few times. The entry originates in a study of early T cells in non-severe SARS-CoV-2 infection. TCRdb re-called the 5' RACE reads with MiXCR, one entry per CDR3 protein. The sample carries 75,000 to 80,000 distinct CDR3 sequences, around 16% recorded once. This TCR came from an adult who was a healthcare worker with PCR-confirmed SARS-CoV-2 infection or an uninfected control (not recorded which). The sequencing sample was made of whole blood.

The CDR3 nucleotides are TGTGCCAGCAGCCAAGGGGCTCTGGTGGGGGGATACAATGAGCAGTTCTTC. Encoded protein: CASSQGALVGGYNEQFF. V usage is TRBV3-1 and J usage is TRBJ2-1; possibly TRBD2 for D (6 bases). CDR1 LGHDT and CDR2 YNNKEL come from the germline V gene (reference sequence). Trimming pared 1 base from V and 4 bases from J, leaving 17 bases between. The CDR3 runs to 17 residues.